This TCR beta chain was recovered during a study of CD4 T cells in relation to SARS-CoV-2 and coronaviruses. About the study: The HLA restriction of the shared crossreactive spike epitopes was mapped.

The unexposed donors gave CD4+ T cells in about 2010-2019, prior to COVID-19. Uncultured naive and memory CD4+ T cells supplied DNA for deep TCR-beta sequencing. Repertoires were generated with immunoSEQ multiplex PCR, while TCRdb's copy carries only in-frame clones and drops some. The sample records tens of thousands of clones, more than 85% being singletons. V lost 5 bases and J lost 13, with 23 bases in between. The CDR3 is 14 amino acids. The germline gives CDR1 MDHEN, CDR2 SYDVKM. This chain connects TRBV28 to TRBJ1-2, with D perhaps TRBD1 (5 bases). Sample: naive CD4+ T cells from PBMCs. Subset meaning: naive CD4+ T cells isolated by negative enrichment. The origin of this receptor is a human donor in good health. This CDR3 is CASSPHRGAPELTF. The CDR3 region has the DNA TGTGCCAGCAGTCCCCATCGGGGCGCCCCTGAGCTCACCTTC.